Here is one T cell receptor beta chain with its context. This record belongs to a study of T cell clusters in autoimmune cytopenias. The CDR3 runs 12 residues. Germline CDR1 is GTSNPN and CDR2 is SVGIG (reference sequence). One tube held mixed TRB-A and TRB-B primer pools for touch-down PCR. With the multiplex PCR reads reprocessed, TCRdb shows one record per CDR3 protein and no DNA. Listed are about 15,000 distinct CDR3 sequences; 2% to 2.5% falls within the top ten. TRB was amplified from approximately 250 ng of peripheral blood genomic DNA per sample. This receptor was identified in a human donor with an autoimmune cytopenia or autoimmune hepatitis (not recorded which). What was sequenced was peripheral blood. The V gene is TRBV30, the J gene TRBJ1-1. CDR3 amino acids: CAWSVQDAGAFF.